Listed below are T cell receptor beta chains from one sample, sequenced in a study of T cells in Graves' hyperthyroidism and ophthalmopathy. TCRdb processed the multiplex PCR reads anew with MiXCR; each CDR3 protein has one entry. Here the sample spans under 350,000 distinct CDR3 sequences, about a sixth being singletons. What was sequenced was blood. The receptors originated from a woman aged 55-69 years with Graves' ophthalmopathy. Both conserved end residues are part of each CDR3. The order of the fields is V gene, D gene, clone size, J gene, CDR3 protein, CDR3 DNA. The D gene is left open where the match is weak. Rows give clone size only sometimes, using once, few, many, or a class for an expanded clone.

>TRBV7-9|-|few|TRBJ1-2
CASSPGLDTF
TGTGCCAGCAGTCCCGGATTAGACACCTTC
>TRBV10-2|-|-|TRBJ2-1
CASSDPKTEPPRFF
TGCGCCAGCAGTGACCCCAAGACTGAACCTCCCCGGTTCTTC
>TRBV29-1|-|few|TRBJ1-2
CSVGGLGNYGYTF
TGCAGCGTTGGGGGGTTGGGTAACTATGGCTACACCTTC
>TRBV3-1|TRBD1|-|TRBJ2-2
CASSQGTGVGELFF
TGTGCCAGCAGCCAAGGGACAGGGGTCGGGGAGCTGTTTTTT
>TRBV11-2|TRBD1|many|TRBJ1-6
CASSSQTGWNSPLHF
TGTGCCAGCAGCTCCCAGACAGGGTGGAATTCACCCCTCCACTTT
>TRBV5-6|TRBD1|few|TRBJ1-4
CVSSLWEQGSGEKLFF
TGTGTCAGCAGCTTGTGGGAACAGGGGTCGGGTGAAAAACTGTTTTTT
>TRBV7-2|TRBD1|few|TRBJ2-1
CASSRGPGTGVHNEQFF
TGTGCCAGCAGCCGAGGACCCGGGACAGGGGTCCATAATGAGCAGTTCTTC
>TRBV18|-|many|TRBJ2-7
CASSPPGYEQYF
TGTGCCAGCTCACCCCCGGGCTACGAGCAGTACTTC
>TRBV29-1|-|many|TRBJ2-5
CSVERGHQETQYF
TGCAGCGTTGAACGGGGGCACCAAGAGACCCAGTACTTC
>TRBV11-1|-|many|TRBJ2-7
CASSLVAGALPYEQYF
TGTGCCAGCAGCTTAGTGGCAGGCGCCCTCCCGTACGAGCAGTACTTC
>TRBV7-3|TRBD1|many|TRBJ2-3
CASSSKLGTGEADTQYF
TGTGCCAGCAGCTCCAAGCTTGGGACAGGGGAGGCAGATACGCAGTATTTT
>TRBV9|TRBD1|many|TRBJ1-2
CASSVAGGLGGYTF
TGTGCCAGCAGCGTAGCAGGGGGGTTGGGGGGCTACACCTTC
>TRBV20-1|-|many|TRBJ2-3
CSAKEGAGTDTQYF
TGCAGTGCTAAGGAGGGGGCAGGCACAGATACGCAGTATTTT
>TRBV28|TRBD1|few|TRBJ1-6
CASSVPGQGDSPLHF
TGTGCCAGCAGTGTGCCGGGACAGGGGGATTCACCCCTCCACTTT
>TRBV27|TRBD2|-|TRBJ2-5
CASSWGGLAEETQYF
TGTGCCAGCAGTTGGGGGGGACTAGCAGAAGAGACCCAGTACTTC
>TRBV9|TRBD1|few|TRBJ1-1
CASSMRGQGATEAFF
TGTGCCAGCAGCATGAGGGGACAGGGGGCGACTGAAGCTTTCTTT
>TRBV7-2|TRBD2|many|TRBJ2-5
CASSAGTSGRALGLETQYF
TGTGCCAGCAGCGCCGGGACTAGCGGGAGGGCCCTAGGGCTAGAGACCCAGTACTTC
>TRBV5-6|TRBD2|-|TRBJ2-5
CASSLAPSGGETQYF
TGTGCCAGCAGCTTGGCCCCTAGCGGGGGAGAGACCCAGTACTTC
>TRBV18|-|-|TRBJ2-3
CASSPQQLSIDTQYF
TGTGCCAGCTCACCCCAACAGCTCAGCATAGATACGCAGTATTTT
>TRBV6-1|TRBD2|many|TRBJ2-1
CASSDGLARANLYNEQFF
TGTGCCAGCAGTGACGGACTAGCGAGGGCGAATCTCTACAATGAGCAGTTCTTC
>TRBV28|-|many|TRBJ2-3
CASSLRPDTQYF
TGTGCCAGCAGTTTAAGGCCAGATACGCAGTATTTT
>TRBV28|-|many|TRBJ2-7
CASSLVGRENEQYF
TGTGCCAGCAGTTTAGTAGGCAGGGAGAACGAGCAGTACTTC
>TRBV10-3|-|-|TRBJ2-3
CAIRVAGRDTQYF
TGTGCCATCCGTGTTGCAGGGAGGGATACGCAGTATTTT
>TRBV7-9|-|many|TRBJ2-7
CASSYRDNEQYF
TGTGCCAGCAGCTACCGGGACAACGAGCAGTACTTC
>TRBV27|TRBD1|few|TRBJ2-7
CASSRDSLTPYEQYF
TGTGCCAGCAGTCGGGACAGTTTAACACCCTACGAGCAGTACTTC
>TRBV7-7|-|many|TRBJ1-1
CASREANTEAFF
TGTGCTAGCAGGGAGGCGAACACTGAAGCTTTCTTT
>TRBV7-2|-|many|TRBJ2-2
CASSLQATNTGELFF
TGTGCCAGCAGCTTACAGGCAACGAACACCGGGGAGCTGTTTTTT
>TRBV5-6|-|many|TRBJ1-5
CASSLEAANQPQHF
TGTGCCAGCAGCTTGGAGGCCGCAAATCAGCCCCAGCATTTT
>TRBV6-1|-|many|TRBJ2-5
CASRTLRGTQETQYF
TGTGCCAGCAGGACCTTGAGGGGGACCCAAGAGACCCAGTACTTC
>TRBV7-2|-|-|TRBJ2-2
CASSHEGTNTGELFF
TGTGCCAGCAGCCATGAGGGAACAAACACCGGGGAGCTGTTTTTT
>TRBV7-9|-|few|TRBJ2-6
CASSLNRGSSGANVLTF
TGTGCCAGCAGCTTGAACAGAGGTAGCTCTGGGGCCAACGTCCTGACTTTC
>TRBV10-3|TRBD1|many|TRBJ2-1
CAIRGDRGNYNEQFF
TGTGCCATCAGGGGGGACAGGGGAAACTACAATGAGCAGTTCTTC
>TRBV7-9|-|-|TRBJ2-1
CASSQRSGSYNEQFF
TGCGCCAGCAGCCAACGTAGCGGCTCCTACAATGAGCAGTTCTTC
>TRBV9|TRBD1|-|TRBJ1-2
CASEDRAKYGYAF
TGTGCCTCAGAGGACAGGGCGAAATATGGCTACGCCTTC
>TRBV6-1|-|-|TRBJ2-1
CASSSAGGFNEQFF
TGTGCCAGCAGTTCCGCGGGCGGATTCAATGAGCAGTTCTTC
>TRBV6-1|-|many|TRBJ2-7
CASSPPGLDGEQYF
TGTGCCAGCAGTCCCCCGGGACTTGACGGCGAGCAGTACTTC
>TRBV2|TRBD1|many|TRBJ1-1
CASSPWTGEAFF
TGTGCCAGCAGCCCCTGGACAGGGGAAGCTTTCTTT
>TRBV7-2|TRBD1|many|TRBJ2-3
CASSLRQGVDTQYF
TGTGCCAGCAGCTTGAGACAGGGAGTGGATACGCAGTATTTT
>TRBV7-9|TRBD1|many|TRBJ2-7
CASRKEGAGYEQYF
TGTGCCAGCAGGAAAGAGGGGGCCGGCTACGAGCAGTACTTC
>TRBV6-2/TRBV6-3|-|many|TRBJ1-5
CASGLINQPQHF
TGTGCCAGCGGACTGATCAATCAGCCCCAGCATTTT
>TRBV7-9|-|-|TRBJ2-6
CASSHFSGANVLTF
TGTGCCAGCAGTCACTTTTCTGGGGCCAACGTCCTGACTTTC
>TRBV30|TRBD1|many|TRBJ1-1
CAWKRQGNTEAFF
TGTGCCTGGAAGAGACAGGGGAACACTGAAGCTTTCTTT
>TRBV11-2|-|many|TRBJ1-2
CASRAGGPHGYTF
TGTGCCAGCAGGGCCGGGGGTCCGCATGGCTACACCTTC
>TRBV9|TRBD1|few|TRBJ1-3
CASSVGDRESGNTIYF
TGTGCCAGCAGCGTCGGAGACAGGGAGTCGGGAAACACCATATATTTT
>TRBV5-1|TRBD1|once|TRBJ2-2
CASSRTGTSTGELFF
TGCGCCAGCAGCCGGACAGGGACCAGCACCGGGGAGCTGTTTTTT
>TRBV4-3|-|-|TRBJ2-2
CASSQESGVAGELFF
TGCGCCAGCAGCCAAGAGTCTGGGGTGGCCGGGGAGCTGTTTTTT
>TRBV20-1|-|many|TRBJ2-2
CSAPGTSYTGELFF
TGCAGTGCTCCCGGGACGTCCTACACCGGGGAGCTGTTTTTT
>TRBV5-1|-|many|TRBJ2-3
CASSLAEKGTQYF
TGCGCCAGCAGCTTGGCCGAGAAGGGTACGCAGTATTTT
>TRBV7-9|-|-|TRBJ2-3
CASSPQRGSGGANISSTDTQYF
TGTGCCAGCAGCCCCCAACGAGGTTCGGGGGGCGCTAACATTTCTAGCACAGATACGCAGTATTTT
>TRBV7-9|TRBD2|-|TRBJ2-1
CASSRLAGFHEQFF
TGTGCCAGCAGCCGATTAGCGGGATTCCATGAGCAGTTCTTC
>TRBV20-1|-|-|TRBJ1-4
CSAPGHYNEKLFF
TGCAGTGCCCCAGGGCATTATAATGAAAAACTGTTTTTT
>TRBV20-1|TRBD2|-|TRBJ2-3
CSALLPETSGGTDTQYF
TGCAGTGCTCTCCTCCCCGAGACTAGCGGGGGCACAGATACGCAGTATTTT
>TRBV11-2|-|many|TRBJ2-5
CASSGRDGGLSKVVSQYF
TGTGCCAGCAGCGGCCGGGACGGGGGACTCTCCAAAGTGGTTTCCCAGTACTTC
>TRBV3-1|-|few|TRBJ1-1
CANSQDWGEGAAFF
TGTGCCAACAGCCAAGATTGGGGGGAAGGTGCAGCTTTCTTT
>TRBV11-3|-|few|TRBJ2-2
CASSFGQSNTGELFF
TGTGCCAGCAGCTTTGGACAGTCGAACACCGGGGAGCTGTTTTTT